A single sample is the source of the 15 T cell receptor beta chains below, sequenced in a study of T cells after posttransplantation cyclophosphamide. Libraries were prepared by immunoSEQ multiplex PCR; TCRdb keeps only in-frame clonotypes and omits some of them. The sample shows tens of thousands of clones, none of them appearing just once. The sequencing sample was made of PBMCs. The receptors were sampled from a woman between 25 and 40 years old in good health and a related stem cell transplant donor.

This clone was detected a few times. The rearrangement links TRBV6-1 to TRBJ1-2; 9 bases align to TRBD1. CDR1 MNHNS and CDR2 SASEGT come from the germline V gene. Trimming cost V 3 bases and J 8 bases; bases outside gene matches: 7. The CDR3 covers 14 residues. DNA for the CDR3: TGTGCCAGCAGTGACACAGGGGGCGGAGCCGGCTACACCTTC. Translation gives CASSDTGGGAGYTF.

This clone has only a few counts. The chain employs TRBV7-9 and TRBJ1-1, with D perhaps TRBD1 (6 bases). In germline, CDR1 is SEHNR, CDR2 FQNEAQ (reference sequence). This CDR3 region has 17 residues. The CDR3 sequence is CASRLGGGVVMNTEAFF. The CDR3 nucleotides are TGTGCAAGTCGCTTAGGGGGGGGAGTAGTCATGAACACTGAAGCTTTCTTT.

This clone was found a few times. The CDR3 region is CAWSARGTGGALGYEQYF. In nucleotides, the CDR3 is TGTGCCTGGAGTGCCCGAGGGACAGGGGGCGCCTTAGGCTACGAGCAGTACTTC. The J gene is TRBJ2-7, the V gene TRBV30; 12 nucleotides align to TRBD1. Per germline, CDR1 GTSNPN and CDR2 SVGIG (reference sequence). Unmatched junction bases numbered 13, after V lost 1 base and J lost 3 bases. The CDR3 runs 18 residues.

Ten or more counts support this clone. The chain employs TRBV6-6 and TRBJ2-2, with 7 bases matching TRBD2. This CDR3 comprises 16 residues. V was clipped by 5 bases and J by 1 base; unmatched bases: 7. The germline CDR1 and CDR2 sequences are MNHNY and SVGAGI (reference sequence). The CDR3, as DNA: TGTGCCAGCAGTCAGTTCGGGGGGATGAACACCGGGGAGCTGTTTTTT. This sequence encodes CASSQFGGMNTGELFF.

This clone was counted at least ten times. The chain recombines TRBV5-5 with TRBJ2-7, with D possibly being TRBD1 (6 bases). Trimming pared 6 bases from V and 3 bases from J, leaving 13 bases between. The CDR3 loop spans 13 amino acids. Germline CDR1 is SGHKS and CDR2 is YYEKEE (reference sequence). CDR3 protein: CASTHADSYEQYF. The DNA for the CDR3 is TGTGCCAGCACCCATGCGGACAGCTACGAGCAGTACTTC.

This clone was counted many times. V and J are TRBV4-3 and TRBJ1-2; TRBD1 is a possible D gene (5 bases). This CDR3 has 15 amino acids. Germline lookup yields CDR1 LGHNA and CDR2 YSLEER. V was cut by 0 bases and J by 3 bases, with 11 bases left in between. This CDR3 is CASSQDSGSDYGYTF. CDR3 sequence (DNA): TGCGCCAGCAGCCAAGATTCAGGGTCGGACTATGGCTACACCTTC.

This clone was observed a handful of times. The chain carries TRBV9 and TRBJ2-3, with D possibly matching TRBD2 (6 bases). V was cut by 3 bases and J by 0 bases, with 14 bases left in between. The CDR3 is made up of 16 amino acids. CDR1 SGDLS and CDR2 YYNGEE come from the germline V gene. The CDR3 DNA follows: TGTGCCAGCAGCGCCAACTTAGCGGTAAGCACAGATACGCAGTATTTT. Translating gives CASSANLAVSTDTQYF.

This clone turned up a few times. This chain connects TRBV7-8 to TRBJ2-2; 9 bases match TRBD2. With V trimmed by 11 bases and J by 6 bases, 13 bases remained unmatched. In germline, CDR1 is SGHVS, CDR2 FQNEAQ. CDR3 length: 15 residues. CDR3 protein: CADGRRGGPAGELFF. CDR3 nucleotide sequence: TGTGCCGACGGGAGGCGGGGGGGCCCGGCCGGGGAGCTGTTTTTT.

This clone has at least ten counts. The chain uses TRBV27 and TRBJ1-5, with unresolved D. Germline-derived CDR1 and CDR2 are MNHEY and SMNVEV (reference sequence). Trimming stripped 5 bases from V and 4 bases from J, with 9 bases between. This CDR3 contains 13 residues. The CDR3: CASSRGLNQPQHF. CDR3 DNA sequence: TGTGCCAGCAGTCGCGGATTGAATCAGCCCCAGCATTTT.

This clone was seen a few times. V gene TRBV19 combines with J gene TRBJ1-6; 7 nucleotides line up with TRBD1. The CDR3 covers 13 residues. The J segment lost 7 bases and the V segment lost 8 bases, leaving 5 bases of the junction unmatched. From germline, CDR1 is LNHDA and CDR2 SQIVND (reference sequence). The CDR3 here is CASARRGNSPLHF. The CDR3, as DNA: TGTGCCAGTGCCCGCAGGGGGAATTCACCCCTCCACTTT.

In its sample, this clone was seen many times. CDR3 sequence reads: CASSGYSLRYEQYF. As DNA, the CDR3 is TGTGCCAGCAGTGGGTACAGTCTCCGCTACGAGCAGTACTTC. V usage is TRBV6-2 or TRBV6-3 and J usage is TRBJ2-7, with no clear D. Trimming removed 5 bases from V and 3 bases from J, with 14 bases in between. The germline V gene encodes CDR1 MNHEY and CDR2 SVGEGT. The CDR3 spans 14 residues.

This clone was counted many times. V usage is TRBV7-2 and J usage is TRBJ2-7; 14 bases map to TRBD2. V lost 4 bases and J lost 3; bases outside the gene matches: 8. CDR3 size: 17 residues. Germline-derived CDR1 and CDR2 are SGHTA and FQGNSA. CDR3 coding DNA: TGTGCCAGCAGCTCCGGGACTAGCGGGGGCCGTCGCTACGAGCAGTACTTC. This encodes CASSSGTSGGRRYEQYF.

This clone has a count of ten or more. CDR3 in DNA: TGTGCCAGCAGCTTAGCGGGGGGACGCTCCTACAATGAGCAGTTCTTC. It translates to CASSLAGGRSYNEQFF. The V and J genes are TRBV11-3 and TRBJ2-1; 7 bases match TRBD2. Per germline, CDR1 SGHNT and CDR2 YENEEA. The CDR3 runs to 16 residues. With 1 base clipped from V and 0 bases from J, the junction kept 3 bases outside the gene matches.

This clone occurred a few times. The rearrangement uses TRBV7-9 and TRBJ1-2; the D is unclear. Looked up from germline, CDR1 is SEHNR and CDR2 is FQNEAQ (reference sequence). The CDR3 is 13 residues long. Trimming shortened V by 7 bases and J by 1 base, and 10 bases separated the two germline ends. CDR3 sequence reads: CASNQTGNYGYTF. The CDR3 nucleotides are TGTGCCAGCAACCAGACGGGTAACTATGGCTACACCTTC.

This clone was detected ten times or more. The chain is built from TRBV28 and TRBJ1-2; D gene ambiguous. Trimming took off 3 bases at V and 7 bases at J, with 18 bases between the two ends. Germline CDR1 and CDR2: MDHEN and SYDVKM. The CDR3 is 15 amino acids. The CDR3, as DNA: TGTGCCAGCAGTTTTTGGCAGGAAGAAAGGTTTGGCTACACCTTC. Translation gives CASSFWQEERFGYTF.